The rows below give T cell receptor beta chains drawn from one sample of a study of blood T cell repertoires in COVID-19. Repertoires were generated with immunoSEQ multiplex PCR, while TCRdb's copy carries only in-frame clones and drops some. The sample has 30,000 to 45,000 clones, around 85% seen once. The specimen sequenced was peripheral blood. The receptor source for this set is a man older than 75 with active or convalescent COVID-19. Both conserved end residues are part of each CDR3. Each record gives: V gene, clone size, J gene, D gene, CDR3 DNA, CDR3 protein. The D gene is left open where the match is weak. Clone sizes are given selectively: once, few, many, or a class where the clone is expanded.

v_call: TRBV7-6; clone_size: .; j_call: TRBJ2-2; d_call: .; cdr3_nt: TGTGCCAGCAGCCCGGGGTCCTCCTTTTTTTCAACCCCTTCGACCGGGGAGCTGTTTTTT; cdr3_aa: CASSPGSSFFSTPSTGELFF
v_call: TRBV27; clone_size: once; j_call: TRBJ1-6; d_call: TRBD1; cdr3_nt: TGTGCCAGCAGTTTTGACAGGGCGGCCTCACCCCTCCACTTT; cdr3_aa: CASSFDRAASPLHF
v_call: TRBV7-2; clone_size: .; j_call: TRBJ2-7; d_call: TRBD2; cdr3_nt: TGTGCCAGCAGCATGAGGACTAGCGGGAGTTTAATTAGAGAGCAGTACTTC; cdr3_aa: CASSMRTSGSLIREQYF
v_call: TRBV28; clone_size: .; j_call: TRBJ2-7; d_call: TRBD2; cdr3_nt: TGTGCCAGCACGACTAGCGGGAATTTAGTTATTTCTTCCGAGCAGTACTTC; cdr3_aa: CASTTSGNLVISSEQYF
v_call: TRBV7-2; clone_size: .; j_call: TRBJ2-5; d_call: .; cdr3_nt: TGTGCCAGCTGGGAGGTCGGCGAGACCCAGTACTTC; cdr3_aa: CASWEVGETQYF
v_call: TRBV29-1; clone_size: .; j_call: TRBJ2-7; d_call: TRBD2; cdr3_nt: TGCAGCGTTGAGTTTACTAGCGGAACCGTCCGGGGGGAGCAGTACTTC; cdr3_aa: CSVEFTSGTVRGEQYF
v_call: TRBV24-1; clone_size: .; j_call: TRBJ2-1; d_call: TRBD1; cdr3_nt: TGTGCCACCAGTTACTCGGGACAGCCGCAGTTCTTC; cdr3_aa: CATSYSGQPQFF
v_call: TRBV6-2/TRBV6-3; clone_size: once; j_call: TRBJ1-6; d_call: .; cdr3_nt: TGTGCCAGCAGCTTTACCGGACAGCTGGGGGTAGGTTCACCCCTCCACTTT; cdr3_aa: CASSFTGQLGVGSPLHF
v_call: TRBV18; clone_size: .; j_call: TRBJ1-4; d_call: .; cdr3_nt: TGTGCCAGCTCAGCCCAGGGGTGGAATGAAAAACTGTTTTTT; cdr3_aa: CASSAQGWNEKLFF
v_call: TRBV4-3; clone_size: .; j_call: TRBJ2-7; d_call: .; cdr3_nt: TGCGCCAGCAGCCAAGGGGTGAGGAACGAGCAGTACTTC; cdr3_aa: CASSQGVRNEQYF
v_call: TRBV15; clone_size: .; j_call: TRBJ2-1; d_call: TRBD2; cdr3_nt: TGTGCCACCAGCAGAGAGGGCGGGAGTAGTAGTGAGCAGTTCTTC; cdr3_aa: CATSREGGSSSEQFF
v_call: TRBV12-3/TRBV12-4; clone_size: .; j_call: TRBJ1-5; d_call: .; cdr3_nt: TGTGCCAGCAGTTTTAACGGGCAGCCCCAGCATTTT; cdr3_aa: CASSFNGQPQHF
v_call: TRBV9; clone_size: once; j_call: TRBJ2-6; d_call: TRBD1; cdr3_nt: TGTGCCAGCAGCGTAGTAGGGACAGCCTTCTTCTCTGGGGCCAACGTCCTGACTTTC; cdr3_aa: CASSVVGTAFFSGANVLTF
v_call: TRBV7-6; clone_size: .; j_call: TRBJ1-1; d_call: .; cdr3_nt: TGTGCCAGCAGCTCCAGCGGGACAAACACTGAAGCTTTCTTT; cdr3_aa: CASSSSGTNTEAFF
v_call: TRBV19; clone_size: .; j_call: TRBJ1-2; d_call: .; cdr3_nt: TGTGCCAGTAGTATAAACGGACAGCGGACCGGCTATGGCTACACCTTC; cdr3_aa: CASSINGQRTGYGYTF
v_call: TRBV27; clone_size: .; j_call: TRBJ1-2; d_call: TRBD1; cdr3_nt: TGTGCCAGCAGTAGGGACAGGGGGGTCCTCGACTATGGCTACACCTTC; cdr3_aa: CASSRDRGVLDYGYTF
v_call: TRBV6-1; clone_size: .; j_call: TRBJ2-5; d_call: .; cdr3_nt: TGTGCCAGCAGTGAAGGTAGCGTACAAGAGACCCAGTACTTC; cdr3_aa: CASSEGSVQETQYF
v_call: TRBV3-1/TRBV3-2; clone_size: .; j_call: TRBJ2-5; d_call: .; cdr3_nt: TGTGCCAGCAGCCAAGATCTATCGTCTAGCGTTAAAGAGACCCAGTACTTC; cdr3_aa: CASSQDLSSSVKETQYF
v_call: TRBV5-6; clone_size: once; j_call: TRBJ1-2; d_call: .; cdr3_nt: TGTGCCAGCAGCTCCCAGGGTTATGGCTACACCTTC; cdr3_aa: CASSSQGYGYTF
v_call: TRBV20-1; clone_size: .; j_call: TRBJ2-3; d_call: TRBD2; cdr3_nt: TGCAGTGCTAGTCCTAGCGGGAGTGGCACAGATACGCAGTATTTT; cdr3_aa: CSASPSGSGTDTQYF
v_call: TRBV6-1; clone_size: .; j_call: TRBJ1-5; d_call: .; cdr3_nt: TGTGCCAGCAGTGATCAGACTTTTTATAGCAATCAGCCCCAGCATTTT; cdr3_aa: CASSDQTFYSNQPQHF
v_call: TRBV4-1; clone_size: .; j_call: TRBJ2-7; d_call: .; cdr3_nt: TGCGCCAGCAGTCGAAGCTATCCGGGACGGGAGACCTACGAGCAGTACTTC; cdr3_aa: CASSRSYPGRETYEQYF
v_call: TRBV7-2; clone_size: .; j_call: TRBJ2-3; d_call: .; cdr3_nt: TGTGCCAGCAGCTTAATAGTTCCGAGGGCAGATACGCAGTATTTT; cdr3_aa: CASSLIVPRADTQYF
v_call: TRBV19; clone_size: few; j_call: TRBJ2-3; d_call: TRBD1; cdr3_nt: TGTGCCAGTAGTACGACAGGGTCGGGAGATACGCAGTATTTT; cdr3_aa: CASSTTGSGDTQYF
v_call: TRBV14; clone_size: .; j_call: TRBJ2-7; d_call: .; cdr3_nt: TGTGCCAGCAGCCCCGAGTCATATTATCGGGACGAGCAGTACTTC; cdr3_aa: CASSPESYYRDEQYF
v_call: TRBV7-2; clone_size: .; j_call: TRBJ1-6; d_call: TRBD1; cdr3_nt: TGTGCCAGCAGCTTAACCTGGGACAGGGCTTCTAATTCACCCCTCCACTTT; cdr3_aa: CASSLTWDRASNSPLHF
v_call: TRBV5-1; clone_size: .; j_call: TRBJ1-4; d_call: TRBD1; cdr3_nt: TGCGCCAGCAGCTCCGGGACAGGGAATGAAAAACTGTTTTTT; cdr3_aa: CASSSGTGNEKLFF
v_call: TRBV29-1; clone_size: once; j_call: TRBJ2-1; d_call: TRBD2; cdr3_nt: TGCAGCGTTGAGGGGACTAGTCGGAATGAGCAGTTCTTC; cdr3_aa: CSVEGTSRNEQFF
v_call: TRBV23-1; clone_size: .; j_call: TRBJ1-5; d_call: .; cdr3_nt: TGCGCCAGCAGTCATCTAAGCGGGCCGCTATACAATCAGCCCCAGCATTTT; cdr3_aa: CASSHLSGPLYNQPQHF
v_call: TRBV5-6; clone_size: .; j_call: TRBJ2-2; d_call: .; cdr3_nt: TGTGCCAGCAGCTACGGACAGAGGGGCACCGGGGAGCTGTTTTTT; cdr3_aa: CASSYGQRGTGELFF
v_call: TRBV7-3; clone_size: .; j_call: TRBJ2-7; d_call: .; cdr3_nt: TGTGCCAGCAGCCTCCAGGACGGGATGTCCTACGAGCAGTACTTC; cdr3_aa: CASSLQDGMSYEQYF
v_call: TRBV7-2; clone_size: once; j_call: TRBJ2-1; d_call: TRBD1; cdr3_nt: TGTGCCAGCAGCCGGACCGGGACAGGGGGGGACAATGAGCAGTTCTTC; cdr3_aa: CASSRTGTGGDNEQFF